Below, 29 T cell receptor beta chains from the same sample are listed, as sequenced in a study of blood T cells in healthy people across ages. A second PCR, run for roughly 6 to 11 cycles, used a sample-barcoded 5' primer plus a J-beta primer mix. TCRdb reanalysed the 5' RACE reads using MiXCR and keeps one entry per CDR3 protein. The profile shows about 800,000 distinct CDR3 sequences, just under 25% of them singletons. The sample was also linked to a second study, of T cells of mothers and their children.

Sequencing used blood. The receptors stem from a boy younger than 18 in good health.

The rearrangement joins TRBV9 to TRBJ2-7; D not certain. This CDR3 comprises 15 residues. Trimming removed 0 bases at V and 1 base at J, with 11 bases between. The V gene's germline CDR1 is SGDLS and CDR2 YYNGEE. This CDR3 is CASSVGGTPSYEQYF. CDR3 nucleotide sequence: TGTGCCAGCAGCGTAGGAGGCACCCCATCCTACGAGCAGTACTTC.

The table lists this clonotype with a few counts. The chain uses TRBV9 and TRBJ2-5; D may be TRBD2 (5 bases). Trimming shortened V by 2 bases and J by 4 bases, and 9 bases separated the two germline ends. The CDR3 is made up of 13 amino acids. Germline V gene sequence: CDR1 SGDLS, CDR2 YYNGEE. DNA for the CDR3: TGTGCCAGCAGCGTGAGCGCGGGAGAGACCCAGTACTTC. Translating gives CASSVSAGETQYF.

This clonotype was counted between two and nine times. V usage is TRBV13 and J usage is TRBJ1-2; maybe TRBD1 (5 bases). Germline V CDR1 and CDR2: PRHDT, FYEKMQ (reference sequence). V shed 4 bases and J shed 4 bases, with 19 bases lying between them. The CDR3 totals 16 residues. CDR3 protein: CASSWGTGRIAYGYTF. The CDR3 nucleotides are TGTGCCAGCAGCTGGGGGACGGGACGAATAGCCTATGGCTACACCTTC.

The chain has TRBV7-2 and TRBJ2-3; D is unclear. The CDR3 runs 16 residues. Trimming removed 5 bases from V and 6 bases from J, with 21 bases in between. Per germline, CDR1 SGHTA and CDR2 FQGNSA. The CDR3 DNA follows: TGTGCCAGCAGCCAATGGGAACGGATGGGATGGGATACGCAGTATTTT. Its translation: CASSQWERMGWDTQYF. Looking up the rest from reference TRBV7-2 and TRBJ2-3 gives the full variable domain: GAGVSQSPSNKVTEKGKDVELRCDPISGHTALYWYRQSLGQGLEFLIYFQGNSAPDKSGLPSDRFSAERTGGSVSTLTIQRTQQEDSAVYLCASSQWERMGWDTQYFGPGTRLTVL.

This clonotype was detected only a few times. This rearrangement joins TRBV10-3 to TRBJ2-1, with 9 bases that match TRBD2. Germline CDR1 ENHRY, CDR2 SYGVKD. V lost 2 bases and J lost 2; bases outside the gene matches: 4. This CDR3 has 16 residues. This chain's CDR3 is CAISEVAGEAYNEQFF. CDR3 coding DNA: TGTGCCATCAGTGAGGTAGCGGGAGAGGCCTACAATGAGCAGTTCTTC.

The CDR3: CASSLEQGRNEQFF. Written as DNA, the CDR3 is TGCGCCAGCAGCTTGGAACAGGGACGGAATGAGCAGTTCTTC. This sequence joins TRBV5-1 and TRBJ2-1, with D perhaps TRBD1 (6 bases). Trimming pared 0 bases from V and 7 bases from J, leaving 11 bases between. Germline-derived CDR1 and CDR2 are SGHRS and YFSETQ. The CDR3 contains 14 residues.

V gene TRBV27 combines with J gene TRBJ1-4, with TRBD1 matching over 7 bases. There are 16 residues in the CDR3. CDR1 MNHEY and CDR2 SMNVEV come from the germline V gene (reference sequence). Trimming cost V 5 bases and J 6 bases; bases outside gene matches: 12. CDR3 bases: TGTGCCAGCAGTCCCCTTGTTAGGACAGGATATGAAAAACTGTTTTTT. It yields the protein CASSPLVRTGYEKLFF.

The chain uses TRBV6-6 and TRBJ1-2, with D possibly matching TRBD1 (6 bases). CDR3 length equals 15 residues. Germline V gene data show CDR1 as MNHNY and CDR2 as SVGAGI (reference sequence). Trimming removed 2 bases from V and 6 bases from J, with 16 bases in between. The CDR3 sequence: CASSYIGRGADGYTF. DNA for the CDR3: TGTGCCAGCAGTTACATTGGCAGGGGCGCAGATGGCTACACCTTC.

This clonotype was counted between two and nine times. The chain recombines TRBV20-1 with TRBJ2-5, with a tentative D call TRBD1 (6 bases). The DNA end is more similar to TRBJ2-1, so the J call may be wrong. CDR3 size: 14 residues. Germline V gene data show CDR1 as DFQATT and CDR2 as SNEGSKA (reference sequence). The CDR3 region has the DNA TGCAGCGGCAACAGGGACATTTTCTACAATGAGCAGTTCTTC. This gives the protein CSGNRDIFYNEQFF.

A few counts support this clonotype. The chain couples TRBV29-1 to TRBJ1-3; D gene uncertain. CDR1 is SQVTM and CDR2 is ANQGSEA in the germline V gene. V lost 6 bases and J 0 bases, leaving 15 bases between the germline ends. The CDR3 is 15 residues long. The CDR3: CSVLGDISSGNTIYF. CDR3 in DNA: TGCAGCGTGTTGGGTGATATTAGCTCTGGAAACACCATATATTTT.

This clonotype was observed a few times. CDR3 nucleotide sequence: TGTGCCAGCAGTGAACGGCAGGGGCGGGGTACGCAGTATTTT. Its translation is CASSERQGRGTQYF. The chain carries TRBV2 and TRBJ2-3; D might be TRBD1 or TRBD2, each matching 6 bases. Between the trimmed V and J ends, which lost 2 bases and 8 bases, there was a span of 14 bases. The CDR3 extends over 14 amino acids. Germline CDR1 SNHLY, CDR2 FYNNEI.

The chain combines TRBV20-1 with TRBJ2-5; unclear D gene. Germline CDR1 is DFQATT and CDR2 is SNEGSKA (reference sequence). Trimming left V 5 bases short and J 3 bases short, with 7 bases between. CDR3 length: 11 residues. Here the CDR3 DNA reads TGCAGTGCTCTTCTTAAAGAGACCCAGTACTTC. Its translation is CSALLKETQYF.

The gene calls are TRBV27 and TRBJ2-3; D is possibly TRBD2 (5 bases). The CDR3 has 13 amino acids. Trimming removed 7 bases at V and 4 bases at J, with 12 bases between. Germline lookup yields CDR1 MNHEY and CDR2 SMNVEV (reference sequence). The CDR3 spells CASKRGSADTQYF. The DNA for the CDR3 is TGTGCCAGCAAACGAGGGAGCGCAGATACGCAGTATTTT.

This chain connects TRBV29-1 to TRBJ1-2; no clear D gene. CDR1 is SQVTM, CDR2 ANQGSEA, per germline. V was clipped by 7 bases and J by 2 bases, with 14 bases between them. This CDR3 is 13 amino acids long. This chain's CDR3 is CSAPSSVNYGYTF. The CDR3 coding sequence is TGCAGCGCCCCGTCGTCGGTAAACTATGGCTACACCTTC.

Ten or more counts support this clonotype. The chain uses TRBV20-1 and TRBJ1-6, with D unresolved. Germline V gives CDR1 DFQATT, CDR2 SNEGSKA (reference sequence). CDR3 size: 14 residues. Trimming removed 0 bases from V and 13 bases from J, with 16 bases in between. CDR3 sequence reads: CSARDLTNSFPLHF. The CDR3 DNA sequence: TGCAGTGCTAGAGACCTGACAAATTCCTTCCCCCTCCACTTT.

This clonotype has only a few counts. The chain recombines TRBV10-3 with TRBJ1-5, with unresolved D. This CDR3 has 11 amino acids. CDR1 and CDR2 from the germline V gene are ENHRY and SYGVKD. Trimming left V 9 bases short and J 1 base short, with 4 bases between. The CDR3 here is CAIGSNQPQHF. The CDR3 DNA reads TGTGCCATTGGGAGCAATCAGCCCCAGCATTTT.

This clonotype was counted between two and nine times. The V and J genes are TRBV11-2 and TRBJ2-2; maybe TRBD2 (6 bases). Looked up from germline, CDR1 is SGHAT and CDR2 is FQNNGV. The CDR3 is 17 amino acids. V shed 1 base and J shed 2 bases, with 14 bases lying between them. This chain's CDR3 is CASSLGLRDRNTGELFF. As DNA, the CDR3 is TGTGCCAGCAGCTTAGGTCTGCGGGACCGAAACACCGGGGAGCTGTTTTTT.

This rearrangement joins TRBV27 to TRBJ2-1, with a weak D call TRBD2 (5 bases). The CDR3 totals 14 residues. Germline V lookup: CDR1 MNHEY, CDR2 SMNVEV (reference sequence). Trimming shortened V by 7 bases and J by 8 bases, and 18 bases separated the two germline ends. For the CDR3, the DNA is TGTGCCAGCACCTTCTCGGGGTTTAGCGATGAGCAGTTCTTC. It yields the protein CASTFSGFSDEQFF.

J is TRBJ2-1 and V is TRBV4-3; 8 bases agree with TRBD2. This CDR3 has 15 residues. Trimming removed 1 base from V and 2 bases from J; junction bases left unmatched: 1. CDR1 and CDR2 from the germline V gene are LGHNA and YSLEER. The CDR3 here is CASSQAGGAYNEQFF. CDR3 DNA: TGCGCCAGCAGCCAAGCCGGGGGGGCCTACAATGAGCAGTTCTTC.

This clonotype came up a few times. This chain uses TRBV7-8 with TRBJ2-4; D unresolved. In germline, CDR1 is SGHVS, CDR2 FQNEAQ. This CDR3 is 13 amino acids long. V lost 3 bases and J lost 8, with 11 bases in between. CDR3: CASSFIPTDIQYF. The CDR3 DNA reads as TGTGCCAGCAGCTTTATCCCCACGGACATTCAGTACTTC.

DNA for the CDR3: TGTGCCAGCAGTGAAGTGGGAAGCTCTGGGGCCAACGTCCTGACTTTC. This encodes CASSEVGSSGANVLTF. The chain joins TRBV6-1 to TRBJ2-6; unclear D gene. CDR3 length: 16 residues. V was cut by 1 base and J by 0 bases, with 7 bases left in between. Germline V gene data show CDR1 as MNHNS and CDR2 as SASEGT.

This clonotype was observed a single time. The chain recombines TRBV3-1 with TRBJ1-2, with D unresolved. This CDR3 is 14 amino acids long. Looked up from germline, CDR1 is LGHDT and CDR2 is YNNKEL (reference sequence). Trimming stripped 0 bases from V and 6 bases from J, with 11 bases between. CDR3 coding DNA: TGTGCCAGCAGCCAAGATAGTCGGGTGGATGGCTACACCTTC. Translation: CASSQDSRVDGYTF.

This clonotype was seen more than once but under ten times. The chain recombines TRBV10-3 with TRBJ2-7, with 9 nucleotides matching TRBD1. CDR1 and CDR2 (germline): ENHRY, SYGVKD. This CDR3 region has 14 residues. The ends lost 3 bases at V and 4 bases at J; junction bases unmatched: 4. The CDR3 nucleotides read TGTGCCATCAGTGACCGGGACAGGGAGTACGAGCAGTACTTC. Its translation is CAISDRDREYEQYF.

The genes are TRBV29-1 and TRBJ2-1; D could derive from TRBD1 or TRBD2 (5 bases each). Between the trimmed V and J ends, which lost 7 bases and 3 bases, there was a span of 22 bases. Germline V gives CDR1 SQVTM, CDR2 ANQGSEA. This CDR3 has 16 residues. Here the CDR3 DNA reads TGCAGCGCTCACGTACCGACCGGGACCGTCTACAATGAGCAGTTCTTC. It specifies CSAHVPTGTVYNEQFF.

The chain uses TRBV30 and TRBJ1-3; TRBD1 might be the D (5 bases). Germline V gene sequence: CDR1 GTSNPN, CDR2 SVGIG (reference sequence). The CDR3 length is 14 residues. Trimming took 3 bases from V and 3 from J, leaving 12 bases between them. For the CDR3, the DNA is TGTGCCTGGAGGGAAAGGGGAGGTGGAAACACCATATATTTT. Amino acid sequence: CAWRERGGGNTIYF.

The CDR3 spells CASSTRLAGVEETQYF. The DNA for the CDR3 is TGTGCCAGCAGTACGCGACTAGCGGGGGTGGAGGAGACCCAGTACTTC. The chain couples TRBV28 to TRBJ2-5, with 12 bases fitting TRBD2. Per germline, CDR1 MDHEN and CDR2 SYDVKM. The trim removed 5 bases at V and 5 bases at J, leaving 9 bases unmatched. This CDR3 is 16 amino acids long.

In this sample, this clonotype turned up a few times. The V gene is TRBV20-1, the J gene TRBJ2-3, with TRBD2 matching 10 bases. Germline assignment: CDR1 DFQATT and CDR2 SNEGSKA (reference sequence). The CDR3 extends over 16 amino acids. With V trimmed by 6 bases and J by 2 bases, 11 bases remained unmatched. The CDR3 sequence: CSASSGTSAVTDTQYF. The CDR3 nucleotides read TGCAGTGCGAGCTCCGGGACTAGCGCAGTCACAGATACGCAGTATTTT.

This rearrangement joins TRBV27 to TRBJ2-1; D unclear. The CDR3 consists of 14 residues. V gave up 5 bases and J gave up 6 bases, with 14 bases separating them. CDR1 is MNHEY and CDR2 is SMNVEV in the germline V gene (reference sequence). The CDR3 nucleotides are TGTGCCAGCAGTCCCCTGGGTCAAGGCAATGAGCAGTTCTTC. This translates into CASSPLGQGNEQFF.

CDR3 sequence (DNA): TGTGCCAGCAGAGACAGTATCGAGCAGTTCTTC. Translating gives CASRDSIEQFF. This sequence joins TRBV12-3 or TRBV12-4 and TRBJ2-7, with D possibly matching TRBD1 (5 bases). The DNA end favors TRBJ2-1, so the J call may be wrong. The CDR3 has 11 residues.